Following are 13 T cell receptor beta chains from one sample sequenced in a study of blood T cell repertoires in COVID-19. Profiled with immunoSEQ multiplex PCR; TCRdb holds only in-frame clones, not every one. The sample has roughly 200,000 clones; roughly four fifths are singletons. The specimen was PBMCs or T cells enriched from blood (not recorded which). Source of these receptors: a man aged 35 to 55 who had recovered from COVID-19.

This clone is a singleton in its sample. The rearrangement joins TRBV4-1 to TRBJ1-5; TRBD1 might be the D (5 bases). Trimming left V 3 bases short and J 6 bases short, with 9 bases between. Germline V gene sequence: CDR1 MGHRA, CDR2 YSYEKL. The CDR3 spans 13 residues. The CDR3 here is CASSQRDGQPQHF. DNA for the CDR3: TGCGCCAGCAGCCAGCGGGACGGTCAGCCCCAGCATTTT.

This clone was counted between two and nine times. Here the CDR3 reads CASSRNRGTEAFF. The CDR3 DNA reads as TGTGCCAGCAGCCGCAACCGGGGCACTGAAGCTTTCTTT. The rearrangement joins TRBV11-2 to TRBJ1-1; no clear D. Trimming removed 5 bases at V and 4 bases at J, with 11 bases between. Germline V gene sequence: CDR1 SGHAT, CDR2 FQNNGV. The CDR3 covers 13 residues.

The chain's CDR3 is CASSDGLNEQFF. Written as DNA, the CDR3 is TGTGCCAGCAGCGACGGACTCAATGAGCAGTTCTTC. V is TRBV5-4 and J is TRBJ2-1, with D possibly matching TRBD2 (5 bases). Germline loops: CDR1 SGHNT, CDR2 YYREEE (reference sequence). V was cut by 4 bases and J by 6 bases, with 8 bases left in between. This CDR3 has 12 amino acids.

The gene calls are TRBV24-1 and TRBJ1-2; 7 bases are a match to TRBD1. The CDR3 has 12 residues. CDR1 is KGHDR, CDR2 SFDVKD, per germline. V gave up 4 bases and J gave up 13 bases; unmatched junction bases: 8. In nucleotides, the CDR3 is TGTGCCACCAGTGACCGTTGGACAGGCATCACCTTC. This sequence encodes CATSDRWTGITF.

The chain links TRBV4-1 to TRBJ1-2; 8 bases are a match to TRBD1. V lost 2 bases and J lost 8; bases outside the gene matches: 7. The CDR3 sequence is 14 residues long. The germline V gene encodes CDR1 MGHRA and CDR2 YSYEKL. CDR3 sequence (DNA): TGCGCCAGCAGCCAACCGGACAGGGACAACGGCTACACCTTC. Translated: CASSQPDRDNGYTF.

This chain uses TRBV25-1 with TRBJ1-2, with D tentatively TRBD1 (5 bases). V shed 3 bases and J shed 8 bases, with 13 bases lying between them. This CDR3 is 13 amino acids long. Germline CDR1 is MGHDK and CDR2 is SYGVNS. In DNA, the CDR3 is TGTGCCAGCAGTGACCGGGGGGTTTGGGGCTACACCTTC. This gives the protein CASSDRGVWGYTF.

The gene calls are TRBV2 and TRBJ2-6; no clear D. The germline gives CDR1 SNHLY, CDR2 FYNNEI. V lost 1 base and J 1 base, leaving 5 bases between the germline ends. CDR3 length: 15 residues. CDR3 sequence (DNA): TGTGCCAGCAGTGAAGTCGGGTCTGGGGCCAACGTCCTGACTTTC. Translation: CASSEVGSGANVLTF.

The chain joins TRBV11-2 to TRBJ2-7, with TRBD1 as a possible D gene (6 bases). Trimming left V 1 base short and J 3 bases short, with 13 bases between. CDR3 size: 15 residues. From germline, CDR1 is SGHAT and CDR2 FQNNGV. The CDR3 sequence is CASSLGQDRYYEQYF. DNA for the CDR3: TGTGCCAGCAGCTTAGGACAGGATCGCTACTACGAGCAGTACTTC.

The DNA of the CDR3 is TGTGCTAGTGGTTTGGTACTTTTTCGGGGGAACTATGGCTACACCTTC. It encodes CASGLVLFRGNYGYTF. The rearrangement links TRBV12-5 to TRBJ1-2; maybe TRBD1 (5 bases). Germline-derived CDR1 and CDR2 are LGHNT and FRNRAP. This CDR3 has 16 residues. V lost 0 bases, J lost 2 bases, and 13 bases lay in between.

The chain carries TRBV12-3 or TRBV12-4 and TRBJ2-5, with D unclear. This CDR3 spans 12 amino acids. V was pared by 6 bases and J by 7 bases, with 12 bases between. CDR3 in amino acids: CASSFYFGTQYF. CDR3 coding DNA: TGTGCCAGCAGCTTCTATTTCGGGACCCAGTACTTC.

In its sample, this clone was seen once. V usage is TRBV27 and J usage is TRBJ1-2, with 7 bases matching TRBD1. This CDR3 comprises 13 residues. Per the germline V gene, CDR1 is MNHEY and CDR2 is SMNVEV (reference sequence). Losses at the gene ends were 6 bases for V and 5 bases for J; bases not matched to a gene: 6. CDR3 DNA: TGTGCCAGCAGCTACGGGACAGCTTATGGCTACACCTTC. This encodes CASSYGTAYGYTF.

This chain links TRBV7-3 with TRBJ2-3, with a possible D match to TRBD2 (5 bases). V was pared by 4 bases and J by 1 base, with 12 bases between. There are 15 residues in the CDR3. Germline assignment: CDR1 SGHTA and CDR2 FQGTGA. CDR3 residues: CASSSTILGTDTQYF. The CDR3 bases are TGTGCCAGCAGCTCGACTATCTTGGGCACAGATACGCAGTATTTT.

The chain recombines TRBV21-1 with TRBJ2-3; whether TRBD1, the table's D call, matches the DNA was not checked. TRBV21-1 is classified as a pseudogene. The length of the CDR3 is 14 residues. The CDR3 nucleotides read TGTGCCAGCAGCGGCAACAGGGACACAGATACGCAGTATTTT. Protein: CASSGNRDTDTQYF.